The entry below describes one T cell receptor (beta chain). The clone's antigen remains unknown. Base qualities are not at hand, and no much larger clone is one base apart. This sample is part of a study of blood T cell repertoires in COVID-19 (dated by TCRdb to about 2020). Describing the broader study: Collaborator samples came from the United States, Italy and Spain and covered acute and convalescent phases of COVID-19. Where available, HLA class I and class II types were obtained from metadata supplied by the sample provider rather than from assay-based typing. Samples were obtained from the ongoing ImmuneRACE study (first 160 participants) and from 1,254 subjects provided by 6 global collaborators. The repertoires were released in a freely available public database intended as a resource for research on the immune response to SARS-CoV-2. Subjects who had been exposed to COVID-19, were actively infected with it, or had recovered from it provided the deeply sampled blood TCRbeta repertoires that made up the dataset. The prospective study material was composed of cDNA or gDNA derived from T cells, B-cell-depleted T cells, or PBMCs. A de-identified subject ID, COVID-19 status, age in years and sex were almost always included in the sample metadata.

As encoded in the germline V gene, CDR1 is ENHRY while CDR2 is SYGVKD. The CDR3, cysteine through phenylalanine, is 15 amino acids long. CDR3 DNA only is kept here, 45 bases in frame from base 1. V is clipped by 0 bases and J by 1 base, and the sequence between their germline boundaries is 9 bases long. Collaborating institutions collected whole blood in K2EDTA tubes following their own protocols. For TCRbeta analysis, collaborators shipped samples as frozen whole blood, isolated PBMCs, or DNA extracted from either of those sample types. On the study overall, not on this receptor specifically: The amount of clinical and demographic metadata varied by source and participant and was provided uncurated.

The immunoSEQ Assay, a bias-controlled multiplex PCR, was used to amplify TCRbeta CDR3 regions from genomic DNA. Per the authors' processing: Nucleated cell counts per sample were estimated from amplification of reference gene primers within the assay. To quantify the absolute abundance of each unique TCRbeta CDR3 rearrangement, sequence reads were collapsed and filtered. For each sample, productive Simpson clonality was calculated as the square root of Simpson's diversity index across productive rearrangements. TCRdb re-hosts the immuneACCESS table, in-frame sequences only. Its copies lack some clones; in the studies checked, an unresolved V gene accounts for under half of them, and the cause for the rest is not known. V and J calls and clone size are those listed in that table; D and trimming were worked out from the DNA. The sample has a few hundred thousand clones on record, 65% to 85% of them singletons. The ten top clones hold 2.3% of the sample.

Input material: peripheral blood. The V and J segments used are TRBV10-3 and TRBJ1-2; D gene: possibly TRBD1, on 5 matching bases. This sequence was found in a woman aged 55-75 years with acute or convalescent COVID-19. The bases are TGTGCCATCAGTGAGTCCCCAGGGTATAACTATGGCTACACCTTC. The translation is CAISESPGYNYGYTF.